This T cell receptor beta chain appears in the sequencing data of a study of tumor-infiltrating lymphocytes in oesophageal squamous cell carcinoma. This clonotype has a count of ten or more. One entry per CDR3 protein results from TCRdb running MiXCR on the PCR reads. The sample consists of 18,000 or so distinct CDR3 sequences, nearly 45% of them appearing once. Per germline, CDR1 MDHEN and CDR2 SYDVKM. V lost 5 bases, J lost 2 bases, and 9 bases lay in between. The CDR3 contains 13 residues. Input material: esophageal tumor tissue. The genes are TRBV28 and TRBJ1-2, with D perhaps TRBD1 (6 bases). The TCR comes from a male donor with esophageal squamous cell carcinoma. This CDR3 reads CASSRGQNYGYTF. The DNA for the CDR3 is TGTGCCAGCAGTCGCGGACAGAACTATGGCTACACCTTC.